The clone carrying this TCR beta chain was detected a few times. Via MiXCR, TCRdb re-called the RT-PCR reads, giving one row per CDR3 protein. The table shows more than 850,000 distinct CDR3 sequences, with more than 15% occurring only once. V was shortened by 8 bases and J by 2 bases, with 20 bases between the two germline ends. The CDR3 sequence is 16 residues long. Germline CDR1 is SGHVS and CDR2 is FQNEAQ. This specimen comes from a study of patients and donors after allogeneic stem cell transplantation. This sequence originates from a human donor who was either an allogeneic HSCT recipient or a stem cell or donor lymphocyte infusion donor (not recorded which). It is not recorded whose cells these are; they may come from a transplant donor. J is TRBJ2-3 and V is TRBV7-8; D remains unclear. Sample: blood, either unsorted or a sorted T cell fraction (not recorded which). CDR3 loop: CASGPRVFSLTDTQYF. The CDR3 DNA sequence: TGTGCCAGCGGACCTAGGGTCTTCTCCCTCACAGATACGCAGTATTTT. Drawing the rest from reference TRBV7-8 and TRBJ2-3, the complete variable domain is GAGVSQSPRYKVAKRGQDVALRCDPISGHVSLFWYQQALGQGPEFLTYFQNEAQLDKSGLPSDRFFAERPEGSVSTLKIQRTQQEDSAVYLCASGPRVFSLTDTQYFGPGTRLTVL.